One sample yielded the 8 T cell receptor beta chains listed below, sequenced in a study of cytomegalovirus exposure and HLA in healthy donors. Generated by immunoSEQ multiplex PCR, the TCRdb table keeps only in-frame clones and is missing some. Of 150,000 to 200,000 clones in the sample, about 96% were seen once. Sequencing was done on a sample of PBMCs. The receptors here all came from a woman between 18 and 29 years old in good health and CMV-seronegative.

The chain carries TRBV10-3 and TRBJ1-2, with TRBD1 identical over 9 bases. Per the germline V gene, CDR1 is ENHRY and CDR2 is SYGVKD. Trimming cost V 6 bases and J 8 bases; bases outside gene matches: 10. The CDR3 is made up of 14 amino acids. The CDR3 coding sequence is TGTGCCATCAGCCCGGGACAGGGTGGGAGAGGCTACACCTTC. Protein product: CAISPGQGGRGYTF.

This chain uses TRBV4-1 with TRBJ1-1; no clear D gene. Germline V CDR1 and CDR2: MGHRA, YSYEKL. Trimming took 4 bases from V and 3 from J, leaving 9 bases between them. The CDR3 runs to 13 residues. The CDR3 region is CASSPIPDTEAFF. Written as DNA, the CDR3 is TGCGCCAGCAGCCCGATCCCGGACACTGAAGCTTTCTTT.

The V call is TRBV9, the J call TRBJ2-5; the D is unclear. CDR3 size: 13 residues. Trimming took 3 bases from V and 5 from J, leaving 11 bases between them. CDR1 is SGDLS, CDR2 YYNGEE, per germline. Here the CDR3 reads CASSASSGETQYF. The CDR3 DNA reads as TGTGCCAGCAGCGCGTCATCGGGTGAGACCCAGTACTTC.

CDR3 in amino acids: CASSYSQGSIYGYTF. The DNA for the CDR3 is TGTGCCAGCAGTTACTCGCAGGGCAGCATCTATGGCTACACCTTC. The chain links TRBV6-5 to TRBJ1-2; D is possibly TRBD1 (5 bases). The germline V gene encodes CDR1 MNHEY and CDR2 SVGAGI. V lost 0 bases and J lost 4, with 12 bases in between. The CDR3 runs 15 residues.

The chain is built from TRBV19 and TRBJ1-2; TRBD1 aligns across 7 bases. Germline V gene lookup returns CDR1 LNHDA and CDR2 SQIVND (reference sequence). V shed 1 base, J shed 4 bases, and the junction held 0 bases outside the gene matches. The CDR3 totals 13 residues. The CDR3 DNA sequence: TGTGCCAGTAGTATAGGACAGGGCTATGGCTACACCTTC. Its translation is CASSIGQGYGYTF.

The gene calls are TRBV7-2 and TRBJ2-7, with D tentatively TRBD2 (7 bases). Germline loops: CDR1 SGHTA, CDR2 FQGNSA. The germline V and J ends were trimmed by 1 base and 2 bases, with 15 bases remaining between them. CDR3 length: 16 amino acids. The CDR3 DNA reads TGTGCCAGCAGCTTAGTTGTGGGGGGGCCCGCCTACGAGCAGTACTTC. It specifies CASSLVVGGPAYEQYF. The whole variable domain, remainder taken from reference TRBV7-2 and TRBJ2-7, is GAGVSQSPSNKVTEKGKDVELRCDPISGHTALYWYRQSLGQGLEFLIYFQGNSAPDKSGLPSDRFSAERTGGSVSTLTIQRTQQEDSAVYLCASSLVVGGPAYEQYFGPGTRLTVT.

Here the CDR3 reads CASSLALGVDQPQHF. The CDR3 DNA follows: TGTGCCAGCAGCTTAGCTCTAGGAGTCGATCAGCCCCAGCATTTT. The chain employs TRBV7-9 and TRBJ1-5; D remains ambiguous. The CDR3 covers 15 residues. Between the trimmed V and J ends, which lost 0 bases and 5 bases, there was a span of 11 bases. Per germline, CDR1 SEHNR and CDR2 FQNEAQ (reference sequence).

The rearrangement links TRBV19 to TRBJ1-6; TRBD1 is a possible D gene (5 bases). V lost 3 bases and J 7 bases, leaving 7 bases between the germline ends. In germline, CDR1 is LNHDA, CDR2 SQIVND (reference sequence). There are 13 residues in the CDR3. CDR3 nucleotides: TGTGCCAGTAGTATTGGGGGGAATTCACCCCTCCACTTT. It translates to CASSIGGNSPLHF. Variable domain in full (rest from reference TRBV19 and TRBJ1-6): DGGITQSPKYLFRKEGQNVTLSCEQNLNHDAMYWYRQDPGQGLRLIYYSQIVNDFQKGDIAEGYSVSREKKESFPLTVTSAQKNPTAFYLCASSIGGNSPLHFGNGTRLTVT.